This TCR beta chain is from a study of blood T cell repertoires in COVID-19. Study overall: PBMCs, B-cell-depleted T cells, or T cells provided the cDNA or gDNA that made up the material.

A PCR-confirmed or clinician-diagnosed COVID-19 case had contacted exposed participants within 2 weeks of entry. Here immunoSEQ multiplex PCR was the method, and the copy in TCRdb shows in-frame clones only, minus some. The data hold about 200,000 clones, with 84% observed a single time. This CDR3 region has 14 residues. The V and J ends lost 4 bases and 5 bases, in that order; junction bases with no gene match: 2. The V gene's germline CDR1 is MNHEY and CDR2 SMNVEV (reference sequence). This clonotype was obtained from a woman in her 30s who had been exposed to COVID-19. V usage is TRBV27 and J usage is TRBJ2-2, with TRBD1 matching over 9 bases. The material sequenced was PBMCs or T cells enriched from blood (not recorded which). The CDR3 bases are TGTGCCAGCAGTTACGGACAGGGGACCGGGGAGCTGTTTTTT. Encoded protein: CASSYGQGTGELFF.